A selection of T cell receptor beta chains follows, all from one sample in a study of identical twins' blood T cells. TCRdb re-called the 5' RACE reads through MiXCR, storing one row per CDR3 protein. The sample contains 350,000 to 450,000 distinct CDR3 sequences, more than 25% of which appear only once. The sequenced sample consisted of PBMCs. The receptors come from a woman aged 18 to 55 in good health. Each CDR3 is given with its conserved first and last residue. Each record gives: CDR3 DNA, CDR3 protein, D gene, clone size, J gene, V gene. The D gene is left open where the match is weak. A row's size may be missing; if present it is once, few, many or a size class.

CDR3nt: TGTGCCAGTAGAGCGACAGGGGGGAATCAGCCCCAGCATTTT
CDR3aa: CASRATGGNQPQHF
d_gene: TRBD1
abundance: -
j_gene: TRBJ1-5
v_gene: TRBV19

CDR3nt: TGCAGTGCCGCCTCCATTGCTAGTGGTGTTCCTGAGCAGTTCTTC
CDR3aa: CSAASIASGVPEQFF
d_gene: -
abundance: -
j_gene: TRBJ2-1
v_gene: TRBV20-1

CDR3nt: TGCGCCAGCAGCTTGGTGGGGGTGAACACTGAAGCTTTCTTT
CDR3aa: CASSLVGVNTEAFF
d_gene: -
abundance: many
j_gene: TRBJ1-1
v_gene: TRBV7-9

CDR3nt: TGTGCCTGGAGTGGGAGAAGCGGGAGATATACCGGGGAGCTGTTTTTT
CDR3aa: CAWSGRSGRYTGELFF
d_gene: TRBD2
abundance: -
j_gene: TRBJ2-2
v_gene: TRBV30

CDR3nt: TGCGCCAGCAATCCGGAGCGGAACACCGGGGAGCTGTTTTTT
CDR3aa: CASNPERNTGELFF
d_gene: -
abundance: -
j_gene: TRBJ2-2
v_gene: TRBV5-1

CDR3nt: TGCAGTGCTAGAGTGAATACGGTCAAACTGTTTTTT
CDR3aa: CSARVNTVKLFF
d_gene: -
abundance: -
j_gene: TRBJ1-4
v_gene: TRBV20-1

CDR3nt: TGCGCCAGCAGCTCGCTCGGGACGAACACCGGGGAGCTGTTTTTT
CDR3aa: CASSSLGTNTGELFF
d_gene: -
abundance: -
j_gene: TRBJ2-2
v_gene: TRBV5-1

CDR3nt: TGCAGTGCTAGAGGGACAGCCATTTCCTATAATTCACCCCTCCACTTT
CDR3aa: CSARGTAISYNSPLHF
d_gene: -
abundance: -
j_gene: TRBJ1-6
v_gene: TRBV20-1

CDR3nt: TGTGCCAGCAGCTTAAAATTGGACAGGGGCCAGAACACTGAAGCTTTCTTT
CDR3aa: CASSLKLDRGQNTEAFF
d_gene: TRBD1
abundance: -
j_gene: TRBJ1-1
v_gene: TRBV7-8

CDR3nt: TGTGCCAGCAGTTTAGACAGGAACACTGAAGCTTTCTTT
CDR3aa: CASSLDRNTEAFF
d_gene: -
abundance: many
j_gene: TRBJ1-1
v_gene: TRBV5-1

CDR3nt: TGTGCCAGCAGCTTAGGGGGACTAGCTCGCGATGAGCAGTTCTTC
CDR3aa: CASSLGGLARDEQFF
d_gene: TRBD2
abundance: few
j_gene: TRBJ2-1
v_gene: TRBV11-3